Detailed here is one T cell receptor (beta chain). Its antigen is still unknown. Primers for the PCR totalled 60 Vbeta and 13 Jbeta. Some clones are missing from TCRdb's copy, which holds only in-frame ones; the method was immunoSEQ multiplex PCR. The repertoire has under 110,000 clones, about 75% of them found once; the top ten carry more than 2.5%. The CDR3 is 15 residues long. The V end was cut by 1 base, the J end by 5 bases, with 14 bases between. Germline V CDR1 and CDR2: GTSNPN, SVGIG (reference sequence). The data were taken from a study of cytomegalovirus exposure and HLA in healthy donors. Across the study: Inside one of the first data releases sat about 85 million unique TCRs taken from HLA-typed donors. Most genotyped donors, roughly 83% of 300 to 400, had Caucasian-associated genetic ancestry.

Whole-study results and caveats: Cytomegalovirus-associated status was assigned to approximately 160 TCR beta chains.

The genes are TRBV30 and TRBJ2-2; a possible D gene is TRBD1 (5 bases). Sequencing input: PBMCs. The TCR comes from a male donor in good health and CMV-seropositive. CDR3 amino acids: CAWSAQIRTTGELFF. CDR3 bases: TGTGCCTGGAGTGCCCAAATAAGGACAACCGGGGAGCTGTTTTTT. Full variable domain (outside the CDR3, taken from reference TRBV30 and TRBJ2-2): SQTIHQWPATLVQPVGSPLSLECTVEGTSNPNLYWYRQAAGRGLQLLFYSVGIGQISSEVPQNLSASRPQDRQFILSSKKLLLSDSGFYLCAWSAQIRTTGELFFGEGSRLTVL.